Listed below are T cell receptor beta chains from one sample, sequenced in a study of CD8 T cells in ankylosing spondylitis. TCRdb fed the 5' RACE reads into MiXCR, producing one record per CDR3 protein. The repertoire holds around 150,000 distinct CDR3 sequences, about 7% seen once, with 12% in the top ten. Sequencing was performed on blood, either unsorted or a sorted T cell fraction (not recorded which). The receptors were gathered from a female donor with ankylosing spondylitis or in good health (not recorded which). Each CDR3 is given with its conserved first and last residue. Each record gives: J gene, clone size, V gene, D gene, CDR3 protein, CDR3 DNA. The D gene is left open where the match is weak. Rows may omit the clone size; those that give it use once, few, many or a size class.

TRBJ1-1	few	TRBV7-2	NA	CASLNPQNTEAFF	TGTGCCAGCCTGAACCCCCAGAACACTGAAGCTTTCTTT
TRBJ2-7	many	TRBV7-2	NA	CASSSTGTSYEQYF	TGTGCCAGCAGCTCAACCGGGACCTCCTACGAGCAGTACTTC
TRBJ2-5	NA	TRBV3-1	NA	CASSQDPRETQYF	TGTGCCAGCAGCCAAGACCCGCGGGAGACCCAGTACTTC
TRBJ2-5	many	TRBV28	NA	CASSLTAGFPETQYF	TGTGCCAGCAGTTTAACAGCTGGGTTTCCCGAGACCCAGTACTTC
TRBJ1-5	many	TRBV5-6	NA	CASSVQRNQPQHF	TGTGCCAGCAGCGTTCAGCGCAATCAGCCCCAGCATTTT
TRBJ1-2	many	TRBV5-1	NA	CASSHLRSRGERSTF	TGCGCCAGCAGCCACCTGAGGTCTCGGGGGGAGCGTTCCACCTTC
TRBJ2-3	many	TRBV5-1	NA	CASSFRPTGDTQYF	TGCGCCAGCAGCTTCCGCCCCACCGGAGATACGCAGTATTTT
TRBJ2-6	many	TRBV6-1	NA	CASSEHHSGANVLTF	TGTGCCAGCAGTGAACACCATTCTGGGGCCAACGTCCTGACTTTC
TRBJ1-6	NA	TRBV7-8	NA	CASSNERAPYNSPLHF	TGTGCCAGCAGCAATGAGCGGGCCCCTTATAATTCACCCCTCCACTTT
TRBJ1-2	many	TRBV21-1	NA	CASSKAWWDPRSCGYTF	TGTGCCAGCAGCAAAGCCTGGTGGGACCCCAGGAGTTGTGGCTACACCTTC
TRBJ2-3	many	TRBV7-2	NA	CASSSYPLTDTQYF	TGTGCCAGCAGCTCTTACCCGCTCACAGATACGCAGTATTTT
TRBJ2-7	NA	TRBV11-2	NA	CASSLVGMNRDSYEQYF	TGTGCCAGCAGCTTGGTGGGGATGAACAGGGACTCCTACGAGCAGTACTTC
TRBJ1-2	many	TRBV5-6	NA	CASSLIDRPNYGYTF	TGTGCCAGCAGCTTGATCGACAGGCCTAACTATGGCTACACCTTC
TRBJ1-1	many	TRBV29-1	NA	CSVEGTPGNTEAFF	TGCAGCGTTGAAGGGACTCCGGGGAACACTGAAGCTTTCTTT
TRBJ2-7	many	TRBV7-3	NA	CASSLTTERVEQYF	TGTGCCAGCAGCTTAACGACAGAGAGGGTCGAGCAGTACTTC
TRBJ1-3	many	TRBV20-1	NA	CSATPLTGSSSGNTIYF	TGCAGTGCTACCCCCCTGACAGGCAGCAGCTCTGGAAACACCATATATTTT
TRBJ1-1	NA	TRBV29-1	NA	CSVCLVSLNTEAFF	TGCAGCGTTTGCCTTGTGTCACTGAACACTGAAGCTTTCTTT